The 19 T cell receptor beta chains below come from one sample, sequenced in a study of shared clonotypes between healthy human individuals. The data were produced by immunoSEQ multiplex PCR, yet TCRdb's version contains in-frame clones alone and is incomplete. The sample consists of just under 350,000 clones, around 79% of them appearing once. The sequencing sample was made of memory CD4+ T cells sorted from blood. Documented subset: CD45RA-negative fraction. These TCRs come from a man aged 25-45 years in good health.

The chain is built from TRBV5-6 and TRBJ2-1; 8 bases are a match to TRBD1. Per germline, CDR1 SGHDT and CDR2 YYEEEE. The CDR3 runs to 14 residues. J lost 3 bases, V lost 4 bases, and 3 bases had no gene match. This chain's CDR3 is CASSATGVYNEQFF. The DNA of the CDR3 is TGTGCCAGCAGCGCGACAGGGGTCTACAATGAGCAGTTCTTC.

V and J are TRBV5-1 and TRBJ2-7; 8 bases align to TRBD2. Germline V gives CDR1 SGHRS, CDR2 YFSETQ. The CDR3 is 14 residues long. Losses at the gene ends were 4 bases for V and 4 bases for J; bases not matched to a gene: 7. CDR3 bases: TGCGCCAGCAGCAACCCGGGACTAGTATACGAGCAGTACTTC. This sequence encodes CASSNPGLVYEQYF. The variable domain in full, completed from reference TRBV5-1 and TRBJ2-7, reads KAGVTQTPRYLIKTRGQQVTLSCSPISGHRSVSWYQQTPGQGLQFLFEYFSETQRNKGNFPGRFSGRQFSNSRSEMNVSTLELGDSALYLCASSNPGLVYEQYFGPGTRLTVT.

V and J are TRBV7-2 and TRBJ2-5, with TRBD2 identical over 12 bases. Trimming at V came to 7 bases and at J to 4 bases, leaving 10 bases not matched to a gene. The germline V gene has CDR1 SGHTA and CDR2 FQGNSA. This CDR3 is built from 16 residues. The CDR3 DNA sequence: TGTGCCAGCACCTTCCCCGGACTAGCGGGACGAGAGACCCAGTACTTC. It encodes CASTFPGLAGRETQYF.

This CDR3 is CASSQEPGGNTEAFF. The CDR3 DNA follows: TGCGCCAGCAGCCAAGAACCCGGGGGGAACACTGAAGCTTTCTTT. The chain uses TRBV5-1 and TRBJ1-1; tentative D call: TRBD1 (5 bases). CDR1 and CDR2 (germline): SGHRS, YFSETQ. The ends were cut back, 4 bases at V and 1 base at J, with 14 bases in the middle. CDR3 length: 15 residues.

The chain links TRBV11-2 to TRBJ2-1; the D gene is possibly TRBD1 (6 bases). The CDR3 has 16 amino acids. Germline CDR1 reads SGHAT; CDR2 reads FQNNGV. Deletions cut 3 bases from V and 7 bases from J, with 19 bases between. CDR3 amino acids: CASSFFRRTESNEQFF. CDR3 in DNA: TGTGCCAGCAGCTTCTTTAGGCGGACAGAATCGAATGAGCAGTTCTTC.

This clone was counted between two and nine times. The chain has TRBV2 and TRBJ1-5; no firm D call. The length of the CDR3 is 14 residues. Trimming took off 4 bases at V and 6 bases at J, with 13 bases between the two ends. Germline CDR1 SNHLY, CDR2 FYNNEI. The DNA of the CDR3 is TGTGCCAGCAGTGCTATCGAACGGAGTCAGCCCCAGCATTTT. This codes for CASSAIERSQPQHF.

The J gene is TRBJ2-1, the V gene TRBV6-1; 12 bases map to TRBD2. The CDR3 contains 17 residues. CDR1 is MNHNS, CDR2 SASEGT, per germline. With V trimmed by 4 bases and J by 3 bases, 7 bases remained unmatched. Written as DNA, the CDR3 is TGTGCCAGCAGTGCGCTAGCGGGAGGGCCGGGCTACAATGAGCAGTTCTTC. Its translation is CASSALAGGPGYNEQFF.

This rearrangement joins TRBV25-1 to TRBJ2-3; D is unresolved. Germline values: CDR1 MGHDK, CDR2 SYGVNS. The CDR3 is made up of 14 amino acids. Trimming stripped 3 bases from V and 0 bases from J, with 7 bases between. This CDR3 is CASSEFSSTDTQYF. The DNA for the CDR3 is TGTGCCAGCAGTGAGTTTTCTAGCACAGATACGCAGTATTTT.

The J gene is TRBJ2-7, the V gene TRBV18; D is undetermined. Germline V lookup: CDR1 KGHSH, CDR2 LQKENI. V lost 2 bases and J lost 2, with 10 bases in between. The CDR3 runs to 14 residues. CDR3 loop: CASSPSKGPYEQYF. CDR3 bases: TGTGCCAGCTCACCAAGTAAGGGCCCCTACGAGCAGTACTTC.

This chain connects TRBV27 to TRBJ2-7, with TRBD1 as a possible D gene (6 bases). The CDR3 contains 14 residues. Per germline, CDR1 MNHEY and CDR2 SMNVEV (reference sequence). With 10 bases removed from V and 0 bases from J, the gap between germline ends came to 16 bases. The CDR3 DNA reads TGTGCCACGGGCCATACAGGGCCCTCCTACGAGCAGTACTTC. Protein: CATGHTGPSYEQYF.

This clone has at least ten counts. The CDR3 protein is CASGLVLIRRGYQAKNIQYF. CDR3 DNA sequence: TGTGCTAGTGGTTTGGTACTGATCCGGCGAGGGTATCAAGCCAAAAACATTCAGTACTTC. The chain carries TRBV12-5 and TRBJ2-4; TRBD2 is a possible D gene (5 bases). Germline-derived CDR1 and CDR2 are LGHNT and FRNRAP. V lost 0 bases and J 0 bases, leaving 21 bases between the germline ends. The CDR3 sequence is 20 residues long.

The chain uses TRBV27 and TRBJ2-6, with D unclear. Trimming removed 3 bases from V and 2 bases from J, with 11 bases in between. The germline V gene encodes CDR1 MNHEY and CDR2 SMNVEV (reference sequence). This CDR3 contains 16 residues. The CDR3 DNA reads TGTGCCAGCAGTTTGTTGTCTGGTACTGGGGCCAACGTCCTGACTTTC. It specifies CASSLLSGTGANVLTF.

V gene TRBV11-2 combines with J gene TRBJ2-7; tentatively, D is TRBD1 (6 bases). This CDR3 has 13 residues. Trimming pared 5 bases from V and 4 bases from J, leaving 12 bases between. From germline, CDR1 is SGHAT and CDR2 FQNNGV. The CDR3 coding sequence is TGTGCCAGCAGCCCCATCAGGGGTTACGAGCAGTACTTC. Translating it yields CASSPIRGYEQYF.

This sequence joins TRBV4-2 and TRBJ2-2; 11 bases match TRBD1. Germline-derived CDR1 and CDR2 are LGHNA and YNFKEQ. CDR3 length: 18 amino acids. V dropped 2 bases and J dropped 6; count of bases not matched to a gene: 11. The CDR3 coding sequence is TGTGCCAGCAGCCAACAACCGAGGACAGGGGGCGCTTCCGGGGAGCTGTTTTTT. This gives the protein CASSQQPRTGGASGELFF.

The V call is TRBV18, the J call TRBJ1-2; 8 bases fit TRBD1. In germline, CDR1 is KGHSH, CDR2 LQKENI. The CDR3 is 14 amino acids. V trimming: 3 bases; J trimming: 4 bases; junction bases outside the gene matches: 4. This CDR3 is CASSPGQAIYGYTF. CDR3 in DNA: TGTGCCAGCTCACCGGGACAGGCAATCTATGGCTACACCTTC.

This sequence joins TRBV4-3 and TRBJ2-7; no reliable D call. The CDR3 totals 16 residues. Germline CDR1 and CDR2: LGHNA and YSLEER. The ends were cut back, 0 bases at V and 0 bases at J, with 12 bases in the middle. CDR3 sequence reads: CASSQETRNYSYEQYF. CDR3 nucleotides: TGCGCCAGCAGCCAAGAGACCAGGAACTACTCCTACGAGCAGTACTTC.

V usage is TRBV27 and J usage is TRBJ2-5; D is undetermined. There are 15 residues in the CDR3. Germline CDR1 reads MNHEY; CDR2 reads SMNVEV (reference sequence). V was clipped by 6 bases and J by 5 bases, with 19 bases between them. The CDR3 is CASSRSPAQWETQYF. For the CDR3, the DNA is TGTGCCAGCAGCCGCTCGCCCGCTCAATGGGAGACCCAGTACTTC.

The V gene is TRBV7-9, the J gene TRBJ2-7; maybe TRBD2 (5 bases). Per germline, CDR1 SEHNR and CDR2 FQNEAQ (reference sequence). The V end was cut by 6 bases, the J end by 1 base, with 10 bases between. The CDR3 has 13 amino acids. The CDR3 is CASRDSFSYEQYF. CDR3 sequence (DNA): TGTGCCAGCAGGGACTCGTTTTCCTACGAGCAGTACTTC.

The rearrangement joins TRBV28 to TRBJ2-5; tentatively, D is TRBD1 or TRBD2 (6 bases each). Germline-derived CDR1 and CDR2 are MDHEN and SYDVKM. The V end lost 8 bases, the J end lost 4 bases, and 17 bases lay between the germline ends. The CDR3 is 14 amino acids. This CDR3 is CASGGTPRGETQYF. The CDR3 DNA is TGTGCCAGCGGGGGGACACCGAGGGGAGAGACCCAGTACTTC.